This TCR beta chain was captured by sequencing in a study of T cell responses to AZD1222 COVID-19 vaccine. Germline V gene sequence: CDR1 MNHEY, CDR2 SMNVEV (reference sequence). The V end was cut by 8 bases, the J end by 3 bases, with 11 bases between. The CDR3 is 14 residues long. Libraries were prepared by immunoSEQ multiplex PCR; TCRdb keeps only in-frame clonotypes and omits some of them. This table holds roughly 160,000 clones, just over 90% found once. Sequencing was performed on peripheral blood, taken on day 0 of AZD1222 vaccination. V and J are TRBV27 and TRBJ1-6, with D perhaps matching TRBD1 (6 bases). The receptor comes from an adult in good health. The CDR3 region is CASRRDNYNSPLHF. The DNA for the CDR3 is TGTGCCAGCCGCCGGGACAACTATAATTCACCCCTCCACTTT.